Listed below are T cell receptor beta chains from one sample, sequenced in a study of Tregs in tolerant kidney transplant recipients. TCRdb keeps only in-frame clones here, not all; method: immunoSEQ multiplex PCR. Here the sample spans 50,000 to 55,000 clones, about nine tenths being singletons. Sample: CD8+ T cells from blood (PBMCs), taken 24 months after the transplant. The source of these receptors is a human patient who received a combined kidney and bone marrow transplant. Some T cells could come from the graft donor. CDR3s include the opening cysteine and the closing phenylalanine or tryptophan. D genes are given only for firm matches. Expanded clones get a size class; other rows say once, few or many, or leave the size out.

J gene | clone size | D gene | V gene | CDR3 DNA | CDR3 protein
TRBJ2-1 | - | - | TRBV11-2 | TGTGCCAGCAGCCAGGTGGCCGTCGGCGAGCAGTTCTTC | CASSQVAVGEQFF
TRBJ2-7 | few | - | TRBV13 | TGTGCCAGCAGCTTAGCGGGAGAGGCGGCACACGAGCAGTACTTC | CASSLAGEAAHEQYF
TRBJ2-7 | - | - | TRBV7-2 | TGTGCCAGCAGCTTACTGAGAGCATCCCCCTCCTACGAGCAGTACTTC | CASSLLRASPSYEQYF
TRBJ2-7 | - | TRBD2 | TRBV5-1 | TGCGCCAGCAGCTTCCCTAGCGGGAGTTCGTATTCCTACGAGCAGTACTTC | CASSFPSGSSYSYEQYF
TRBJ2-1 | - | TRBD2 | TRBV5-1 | TGCGCCAGCAGCTTAACTAGCGGGGAGTACAATGAGCAGTTCTTC | CASSLTSGEYNEQFF
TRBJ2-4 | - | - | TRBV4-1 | TGCGCCAGCAGCCAAGACAGAAAAAACATTCAGTACTTC | CASSQDRKNIQYF
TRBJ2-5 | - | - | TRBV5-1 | TGCGCCAGCAGCTTGGACAACCACCCAGAGACCCAGTACTTC | CASSLDNHPETQYF
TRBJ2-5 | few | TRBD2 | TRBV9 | TGTGCCAGCAGCGCTAGCGGGGGGTCCCAAGAGACCCAGTACTTC | CASSASGGSQETQYF
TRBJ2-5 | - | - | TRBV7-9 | TGTGCCAGCAGCCCAACCCCCAGGGGGGCAGAAAAAGAGACCCAGTACTTC | CASSPTPRGAEKETQYF
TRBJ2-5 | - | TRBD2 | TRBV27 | TGTGCCAGCAGTTTAACGGGACTAGCGGGACCAACTCGCCCGGAGACCCAGTACTTC | CASSLTGLAGPTRPETQYF
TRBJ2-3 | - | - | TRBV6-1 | TGTGCCAGCAGTGAATTCAGACTATACCAGCACACAGATACGCAGTATTTT | CASSEFRLYQHTDTQYF
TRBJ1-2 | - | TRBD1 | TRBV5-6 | TGTGCCAGCAGTCCTAAAACAGGGGACGTATACTATGGCTACACCTTC | CASSPKTGDVYYGYTF
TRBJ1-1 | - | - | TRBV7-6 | TGTGCCAGCAGCTTAGGATCGGACACTGAAGCTTTCTTT | CASSLGSDTEAFF
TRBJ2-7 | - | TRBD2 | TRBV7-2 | TGTGCCAGCAGCCCACTTGCGGGGGTATACGAGCAGTACTTC | CASSPLAGVYEQYF
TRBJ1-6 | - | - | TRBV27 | TGTGCCAGCAGTTTATTGGGGGGGTATAATTCACCCCTCCACTTT | CASSLLGGYNSPLHF
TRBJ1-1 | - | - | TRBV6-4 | TGTGCCAGCAGTGACTCTTCCCATTTGAACACTGAAGCTTTCTTT | CASSDSSHLNTEAFF
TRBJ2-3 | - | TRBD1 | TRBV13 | TGTGCCAGCAGCTTAGGTGGACAGGGTGTCAAAGATACGCAGTATTTT | CASSLGGQGVKDTQYF
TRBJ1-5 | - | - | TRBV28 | TGTGCCAGCAGTTTGAAGGGGTGGGGAAGTCAGCCCCAGCATTTT | CASSLKGWGSQPQHF
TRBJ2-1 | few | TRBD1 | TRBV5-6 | TGTGCCAGCAGCTGGGGAAGGGGGCTCGATGAGCAGTTCTTC | CASSWGRGLDEQFF
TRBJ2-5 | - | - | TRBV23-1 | TGCGCCAGCAGTCCCGACAGGAAAGAGACCCAGTACTTC | CASSPDRKETQYF
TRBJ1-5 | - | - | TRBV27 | TGTGCCAGCAGTTTTTCAGGGTTGGGGCCCCAGCATTTT | CASSFSGLGPQHF
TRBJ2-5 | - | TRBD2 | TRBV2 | TGTGCCAGCAGAGGGACTAACCAAGAGACCCAGTACTTC | CASRGTNQETQYF
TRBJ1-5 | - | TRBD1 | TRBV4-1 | TGCGCCAGCAGCCAAGATCCCCCCGGGACAGGGCAGCGTCAGCCCCAGCATTTT | CASSQDPPGTGQRQPQHF
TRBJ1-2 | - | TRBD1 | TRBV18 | TGTGCCAGCTCACAGGGACAGGGGGCTAACTATGGCTACACCTTC | CASSQGQGANYGYTF
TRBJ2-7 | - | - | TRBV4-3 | TGCGCCAGCAGCCAAGCGAGCGGGTTCTCCTACGAGCAGTACTTC | CASSQASGFSYEQYF
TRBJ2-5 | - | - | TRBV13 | TGTGCCAGCAGCTCATCCTCCGGGACCCAGTACTTC | CASSSSSGTQYF
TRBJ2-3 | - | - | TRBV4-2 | TGTGCCAGCAGCAAAACTAGCACAGATACGCAGTATTTT | CASSKTSTDTQYF
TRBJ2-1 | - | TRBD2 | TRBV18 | TGTGCCAGCTCAACTAGCGGCTCCTCCTACAATGAGCAGTTCTTC | CASSTSGSSYNEQFF
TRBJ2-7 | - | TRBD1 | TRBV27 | TGTGCCAGCAGTATGGACAGGATCAGCTCCTACGAGCAGTACTTC | CASSMDRISSYEQYF
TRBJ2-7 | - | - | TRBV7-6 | TGTGCCAGCAGCTTAGCGGTCCGGGAAAGGGCCTACGAGCAGTACTTC | CASSLAVRERAYEQYF
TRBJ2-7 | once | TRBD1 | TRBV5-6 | TGTGCCAGCAGCCTGGGACAGTCCTACGAGCAGTACTTC | CASSLGQSYEQYF
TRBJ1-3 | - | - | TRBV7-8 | TGTGCCAGCAGCCCGCTAGAGGAACAGGGTCGAAACACCATATATTTT | CASSPLEEQGRNTIYF
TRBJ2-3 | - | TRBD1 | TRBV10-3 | TGTGCCATCAGAACGGGACAGCGATTAGATACGCAGTATTTT | CAIRTGQRLDTQYF
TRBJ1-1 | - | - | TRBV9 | TGTGCCAGCAGCGAATTAACAGGGCCTGAAGCTTTCTTT | CASSELTGPEAFF
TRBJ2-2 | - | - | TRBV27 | TGTGCCAGCAGTTGGGACACCACCGGGGAGCTGTTTTTT | CASSWDTTGELFF
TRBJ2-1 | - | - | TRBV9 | TGTGCCAGCAGCGTGGCGTCGGGGAATGAGCAGTTCTTC | CASSVASGNEQFF
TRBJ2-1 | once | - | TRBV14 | TGTGCCAGCAGCCTGGGCACCTACAATGAGCAGTTCTTC | CASSLGTYNEQFF
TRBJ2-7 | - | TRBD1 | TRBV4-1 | TGCGCCAGCAGCCAAGCCAAGGACAGGGTAGGCTACGAGCAGTACTTC | CASSQAKDRVGYEQYF
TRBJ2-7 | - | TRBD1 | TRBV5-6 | TGTGCCAGCAGCTTCTACAGGGGCTACGAGCAGTACTTC | CASSFYRGYEQYF
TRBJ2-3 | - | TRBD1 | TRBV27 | TGTGCCAGCTCGACAGGGGGCCCAGATACGCAGTATTTT | CASSTGGPDTQYF